This is a list of T cell receptor beta chains from one sample in a study of T cell repertoires in aging, cancer and after chemotherapy. In TCRdb, the multiplex PCR reads were re-called with MiXCR into one record per CDR3 protein. The data contain some 3,500 distinct CDR3 sequences, around 40% of them singletons. Sequences were obtained from blood. These receptors were collected from a human donor in good health. Both conserved end residues are part of each CDR3. D genes are given only for firm matches. The size field is filled for only some rows; it gives once, few, many or a size class.

TRBD1 | TRBJ2-5 | TRBV30 | medium-sized | CAWAGGAETQYF | TGTGCCTGGGCAGGGGGAGCGGAGACCCAGTACTTC
TRBD1 | TRBJ1-1 | TRBV5-4 | few | CASSSQGARNTEAFF | TGTGCCAGCAGCTCTCAGGGGGCCCGAAACACTGAAGCTTTCTTT
. | TRBJ1-2 | TRBV11-3 | . | CASSPQSGLVGYTF | TGTGCCAGCAGCCCGCAAAGCGGGTTGGTAGGCTACACCTTC
. | TRBJ2-1 | TRBV18 | . | CASSPPYPGLEQFF | TGTGCCAGCTCACCCCCTTACCCGGGGTTGGAGCAGTTCTTC
TRBD2 | TRBJ2-1 | TRBV19 | few | CASSPRLAGGIDEQFF | TGTGCCAGTAGTCCCAGACTAGCGGGGGGAATAGATGAGCAGTTCTTC
. | TRBJ1-2 | TRBV18 | . | CASSNISGYTF | TGTGCCAGCTCAAACATCTCCGGCTACACCTTC
. | TRBJ1-5 | TRBV12-3/TRBV12-4 | medium-sized | CASSSGDQPQHF | TGTGCCAGCAGTTCGGGGGATCAGCCCCAGCATTTT
TRBD1 | TRBJ1-5 | TRBV19 | . | CASSSRQGQGPQHF | TGTGCCAGTAGTTCCCGACAGGGCCAGGGACCCCAGCATTTT
TRBD1 | TRBJ1-1 | TRBV6-5 | few | CASSPSTGAEAFF | TGTGCCAGCAGTCCTAGTACAGGGGCTGAAGCTTTCTTT
. | TRBJ1-5 | TRBV12-3/TRBV12-4 | . | CASSITDNSNQPQHF | TGTGCCAGCAGTATAACTGATAATAGCAATCAGCCCCAGCATTTT
TRBD1 | TRBJ1-5 | TRBV19 | . | CASSIPNPGTVNQPQHF | TGTGCCAGTAGTATTCCCAACCCCGGGACAGTAAATCAGCCCCAGCATTTT
. | TRBJ1-6 | TRBV19 | . | CASSIKQGFSSYNSPLHF | TGTGCCAGTAGTATTAAACAGGGTTTCAGCTCCTATAATTCACCCCTCCACTTT
. | TRBJ1-2 | TRBV10-3 | few | CAISERRGEDYGYTF | TGTGCCATCAGTGAGAGGAGGGGCGAGGACTATGGCTACACCTTC
TRBD1 | TRBJ1-4 | TRBV7-9 | . | CASSIGQGTRYEKLFF | TGTGCCAGCAGCATAGGACAGGGTACTCGATATGAAAAACTGTTTTTT
. | TRBJ2-2 | TRBV18 | . | CASSPVASGPNTGELFF | TGTGCCAGCTCACCTGTCGCCTCAGGCCCGAACACCGGGGAGCTGTTTTTT
TRBD2 | TRBJ2-3 | TRBV6-2/TRBV6-3 | . | CASTLAVSTDTQYF | TGTGCCAGCACCCTAGCGGTTAGCACAGATACGCAGTATTTT
. | TRBJ1-2 | TRBV19 | few | CASIMDPTFLYGYTF | TGTGCCAGTATCATGGACCCGACCTTTCTCTATGGCTACACCTTC
. | TRBJ1-2 | TRBV6-5 | . | CASSYSGYGYTF | TGTGCCAGCAGTTACTCTGGCTATGGCTACACCTTC
TRBD1 | TRBJ1-5 | TRBV6-5 | few | CASSYGTGGNQPQHF | TGTGCCAGCAGTTACGGGACAGGGGGTAATCAGCCCCAGCATTTT
. | TRBJ1-3 | TRBV6-1 | . | CASSEIGVNSGNTIYF | TGTGCCAGCAGTGAAATCGGCGTCAACTCTGGAAACACCATATATTTT
. | TRBJ2-1 | TRBV18 | . | CASSPGGQAGLEQFF | TGTGCCAGCTCACCAGGTGGACAGGCGGGACTAGAGCAGTTCTTC
. | TRBJ2-7 | TRBV5-1 | . | CASSLPIGEVNEQYF | TGCGCCAGCAGCTTGCCAATTGGGGAGGTCAACGAGCAGTACTTC
. | TRBJ1-1 | TRBV19 | few | CASCAGGAAEAFF | TGTGCCAGTTGCGCTGGCGGGGCGGCTGAAGCTTTCTTT
TRBD2 | TRBJ2-5 | TRBV12-3/TRBV12-4 | few | CASRPDTSSGGSPHETQYF | TGTGCCAGCAGACCCGACACTTCTAGCGGGGGGAGTCCCCATGAGACCCAGTACTTC
. | TRBJ2-2 | TRBV6-5 | few | CASSPRDYTGELFF | TGTGCCAGCAGTCCCAGGGACTACACCGGGGAGCTGTTTTTT
. | TRBJ2-1 | TRBV12-3/TRBV12-4 | medium-sized | CASTRLDEQFF | TGTGCCAGCACCAGACTCGATGAGCAGTTCTTC
. | TRBJ1-4 | TRBV5-6 | few | CASSLERREKLFF | TGTGCCAGCAGCTTGGAGCGGAGAGAAAAACTGTTTTTT
. | TRBJ2-3 | TRBV7-9 | few | CASSFPGLTDTQYF | TGTGCCAGCAGCTTCCCGGGGTTAACAGATACGCAGTATTTT